A single sample is the source of the 25 T cell receptor beta chains below, sequenced in a study of cytomegalovirus exposure and HLA in healthy donors. Primers included in the PCR were 60 Vbeta and 13 Jbeta primers. The data were produced by immunoSEQ multiplex PCR, yet TCRdb's version contains in-frame clones alone and is incomplete. The sample yields roughly 45,000 clones, about 72% seen once. The sequenced sample consisted of PBMCs. These receptors all stem from a young man in good health and CMV-seronegative.

This chain uses TRBV27 with TRBJ1-3; 9 nucleotides match TRBD1. The germline V gene has CDR1 MNHEY and CDR2 SMNVEV (reference sequence). This CDR3 is 15 amino acids long. The ends lost 5 bases at V and 4 bases at J; junction bases unmatched: 6. The DNA for the CDR3 is TGTGCCAGCAGTCCTCGGGGACAGGGAGGAAACACCATATATTTT. Translating it yields CASSPRGQGGNTIYF.

The rearrangement links TRBV6-6 to TRBJ2-3; D is undetermined. Germline V gene data show CDR1 as MNHNY and CDR2 as SVGAGI (reference sequence). The CDR3 has 13 amino acids. V was clipped by 7 bases and J by 6 bases, with 14 bases between them. The DNA of the CDR3 is TGTGCCAGCACTCCCCCTGGCTTTGATACGCAGTATTTT. Its translation is CASTPPGFDTQYF.

This chain uses TRBV12-5 with TRBJ1-5; no clear D gene. The CDR3 loop spans 18 amino acids. Germline V gives CDR1 LGHNT, CDR2 FRNRAP. V was pared by 0 bases and J by 5 bases, with 20 bases between. In nucleotides, the CDR3 is TGTGCTAGTGGTTTGGTAATAATTCCGGGGAATCGGGATCAGCCCCAGCATTTT. Protein product: CASGLVIIPGNRDQPQHF. The entire variable domain, with the rest obtained from reference TRBV12-5 and TRBJ1-5, is as follows: DARVTQTPRHKVTEMGQEVTMRCQPILGHNTVFWYRQTMMQGLELLAYFRNRAPLDDSGMPKDRFSAEMPDATLATLKIQPSEPRDSAVYFCASGLVIIPGNRDQPQHFGDGTRLSIL.

J is TRBJ2-3 and V is TRBV10-3; TRBD2 matches at 13 bases. This CDR3 comprises 16 residues. Germline CDR1 and CDR2: ENHRY and SYGVKD. Germline trimming cut 2 bases from V and 2 bases from J; bases unmatched to any gene: 1. CDR3 sequence: CAISEGLAGATDTQYF. CDR3 DNA: TGTGCCATCAGTGAGGGACTAGCGGGAGCCACAGATACGCAGTATTTT.

The chain links TRBV30 to TRBJ2-1, with 9 bases aligning to TRBD2. V lost 5 bases to trimming and J lost 5 bases; unmatched junction nucleotides: 7. CDR1 GTSNPN and CDR2 SVGIG come from the germline V gene (reference sequence). The CDR3 is 14 residues long. The CDR3 region is CAWVAGGPHNEQFF. Written as DNA, the CDR3 is TGTGCCTGGGTGGCGGGAGGGCCGCACAATGAGCAGTTCTTC.

This rearrangement joins TRBV4-3 to TRBJ2-6; 7 bases are shared with TRBD2. Germline V gene lookup returns CDR1 LGHNA and CDR2 YSLEER. This CDR3 is 19 amino acids long. J was trimmed by 2 bases and V by 1 base; bases with no gene match: 11. The CDR3 loop reads CASSQVTSPVGPGANVLTF. The DNA for the CDR3 is TGCGCCAGCAGCCAAGTGACTAGCCCTGTGGGGCCTGGGGCCAACGTCCTGACTTTC.

The chain joins TRBV6-5 to TRBJ1-4, with D hard to call. The ends were cut back, 0 bases at V and 4 bases at J, with 9 bases in the middle. Germline assignment: CDR1 MNHEY and CDR2 SVGAGI. The CDR3 has 15 amino acids. The CDR3 loop is CASSYSRGSNEKLFF. In DNA form, the CDR3 reads TGTGCCAGCAGTTACTCACGGGGAAGTAATGAAAAACTGTTTTTT.

The chain couples TRBV11-2 to TRBJ1-4; no clear D. The CDR3 extends over 16 amino acids. CDR1 is SGHAT and CDR2 is FQNNGV in the germline V gene. Trimming removed 2 bases from V and 2 bases from J, with 12 bases in between. Here the CDR3 reads CASSLWSASTNEKLFF. As DNA, the CDR3 is TGTGCCAGCAGCTTATGGTCTGCGTCCACTAATGAAAAACTGTTTTTT.

Comments on this clone: The junction differs from germline at one of its ends, possibly a read error. The J gene is TRBJ2-5, the V gene TRBV7-9, with TRBD2 as a possible D gene (7 bases). The germline gives CDR1 SEHNR, CDR2 FQNEAQ (reference sequence). This CDR3 comprises 14 residues. CDR3 in amino acids: CSSSAGRGAGIQYF. The CDR3 nucleotides read TGTTCCAGCAGCGCAGGGAGGGGGGCTGGGATCCAGTACTTC.

The V call is TRBV28, the J call TRBJ2-7, with D possibly being TRBD2 (6 bases). This CDR3 spans 13 amino acids. Trimming cost V 3 bases and J 5 bases, with 11 bases left between them. Germline CDR1 is MDHEN and CDR2 is SYDVKM. DNA for the CDR3: TGTGCCAGCAGTTTTGGGACTTCTAACGAGCAGTACTTC. Translated, it gives CASSFGTSNEQYF.

The chain has TRBV7-2 and TRBJ2-7; unclear D gene. The CDR3 sequence is 13 residues long. Between the trimmed V and J ends, which lost 2 bases and 6 bases, there was a span of 11 bases. Germline CDR1 and CDR2: SGHTA and FQGNSA. The chain's CDR3 is CASSLSFSAEQYF. DNA of the CDR3: TGTGCCAGCAGCTTAAGCTTCAGCGCCGAGCAGTACTTC.

This clone was picked up one time. V usage is TRBV6-6 and J usage is TRBJ1-2, with a tentative D call TRBD1 (5 bases). The V end was cut by 11 bases, the J end by 5 bases, with 27 bases between. This CDR3 contains 16 residues. Germline assignment: CDR1 MNHNY and CDR2 SVGAGI (reference sequence). The CDR3 reads CAGGPDPGITGYGYTF. The CDR3 nucleotides read TGTGCCGGCGGACCCGACCCAGGGATAACTGGGTATGGCTACACCTTC.

The chain couples TRBV30 to TRBJ2-3; D is uncertain. V lost 4 bases, J lost 2 bases, and 10 bases lay in between. Germline V gene lookup returns CDR1 GTSNPN and CDR2 SVGIG (reference sequence). This CDR3 spans 13 amino acids. The CDR3: CAWIERNTDTQYF. CDR3 DNA: TGTGCCTGGATCGAGAGAAACACAGATACGCAGTATTTT. Complete variable domain (other parts from reference TRBV30 and TRBJ2-3): SQTIHQWPATLVQPVGSPLSLECTVEGTSNPNLYWYRQAAGRGLQLLFYSVGIGQISSEVPQNLSASRPQDRQFILSSKKLLLSDSGFYLCAWIERNTDTQYFGPGTRLTVL.

This chain joins TRBV18 and TRBJ2-3; 11 positions match TRBD2. V was pared by 4 bases and J by 0 bases, with 12 bases of the junction left unmatched. CDR3 length: 19 residues. CDR1 is KGHSH and CDR2 is LQKENI in the germline V gene. The CDR3 reads CASSLLPGLADTSTDTQYF. In DNA form, the CDR3 reads TGTGCCAGCTCACTTCTCCCGGGACTAGCGGATACTAGCACAGATACGCAGTATTTT.

In this sample, this clone turned up a few times. This sequence joins TRBV29-1 and TRBJ2-1; maybe TRBD1 (5 bases). V was cut by 3 bases and J by 4 bases, with 13 bases left in between. Germline-derived CDR1 and CDR2 are SQVTM and ANQGSEA. The CDR3 is 14 amino acids. CDR3 coding DNA: TGCAGCGTTGACAGGGTCGACGGGTACAATGAGCAGTTCTTC. Translating it yields CSVDRVDGYNEQFF.

V gene TRBV29-1 combines with J gene TRBJ2-1; D gene ambiguous. The CDR3 sequence is 10 residues long. Germline V gene data show CDR1 as SQVTM and CDR2 as ANQGSEA. Trimming stripped 6 bases from V and 3 bases from J, with 3 bases between. DNA for the CDR3: TGCAGCGTCGTCTACAATGAGCAGTTCTTC. Protein: CSVVYNEQFF.

J is TRBJ2-1 and V is TRBV18; D call uncertain. V lost 8 bases and J lost 4, with 9 bases in between. CDR3 length equals 12 residues. The germline V gene has CDR1 KGHSH and CDR2 LQKENI. The CDR3 nucleotides are TGTGCCAGCCAGACATCTTACAATGAGCAGTTCTTC. Amino acids: CASQTSYNEQFF.

The rearrangement joins TRBV27 to TRBJ1-5; the D gene is possibly TRBD1 (6 bases). The CDR3 is made up of 15 amino acids. Germline assignment: CDR1 MNHEY and CDR2 SMNVEV (reference sequence). The V end lost 2 bases, the J end lost 2 bases, and 10 bases lay between the germline ends. The CDR3 spells CASSLTGWGNQPQHF. Here the CDR3 DNA reads TGTGCCAGCAGTTTAACAGGGTGGGGCAATCAGCCCCAGCATTTT.

V and J are TRBV7-2 and TRBJ2-1; tentative D call: TRBD1 (6 bases). Between the trimmed V and J ends, which lost 2 bases and 7 bases, there was a span of 12 bases. This CDR3 region has 14 residues. Germline CDR1 SGHTA, CDR2 FQGNSA. CDR3 coding DNA: TGTGCCAGCAGCTTACCGGGACAACCAAATGAGCAGTTCTTC. Translating it yields CASSLPGQPNEQFF.

The chain joins TRBV6-5 to TRBJ2-2; D perhaps matches TRBD2 (5 bases). This CDR3 is 15 amino acids long. CDR1 is MNHEY, CDR2 SVGAGI, per germline. V lost 7 bases to trimming and J lost 2 bases, with 14 bases between them. The CDR3 nucleotides are TGTGCCAGCACCCCTGGACGGGGAAACACCGGGGAGCTGTTTTTT. Translation gives CASTPGRGNTGELFF.

The rearrangement joins TRBV7-2 to TRBJ2-7; D is perhaps TRBD2 (5 bases). Trimming took off 5 bases at V and 9 bases at J, with 11 bases between the two ends. The CDR3 runs to 11 residues. Germline loops: CDR1 SGHTA, CDR2 FQGNSA. The DNA of the CDR3 is TGTGCCAGCAGCCAAGCGGCGGGGCAGTACTTC. This gives the protein CASSQAAGQYF.

The CDR3 spells CAWNRGTSSYEQYF. In DNA form, the CDR3 reads TGTGCCTGGAACAGGGGGACAAGCTCCTACGAGCAGTACTTC. This chain links TRBV30 with TRBJ2-7, with 8 positions matching TRBD1. The CDR3 runs 14 residues. In germline, CDR1 is GTSNPN, CDR2 SVGIG (reference sequence). The trim removed 4 bases at V and 0 bases at J, leaving 5 bases unmatched.

The genes are TRBV27 and TRBJ2-1; D remains ambiguous. CDR3 length: 11 amino acids. Trimming stripped 4 bases from V and 7 bases from J, with 5 bases between. Germline-derived CDR1 and CDR2 are MNHEY and SMNVEV (reference sequence). CDR3 coding DNA: TGTGCCAGCAGTTCGTTGAATGAGCAGTTCTTC. Translation gives CASSSLNEQFF.

The chain has TRBV5-6 and TRBJ2-5; D remains ambiguous. The germline V gene has CDR1 SGHDT and CDR2 YYEEEE. The germline V and J ends were trimmed by 1 base and 5 bases, with 12 bases remaining between them. This CDR3 is built from 14 residues. Here the CDR3 DNA reads TGTGCCAGCAGCTTGCTTCGCGGTGGTGAGACCCAGTACTTC. This codes for CASSLLRGGETQYF.

The V and J genes are TRBV14 and TRBJ2-2; D remains ambiguous. Trimming took off 1 base at V and 0 bases at J, with 12 bases between the two ends. The CDR3 runs to 17 residues. The V gene's germline CDR1 is SGHDN and CDR2 FVKESK. CDR3 DNA: TGTGCCAGCAGCCAAGTGTCCCTAGTTGCGAACACCGGGGAGCTGTTTTTT. Translation: CASSQVSLVANTGELFF.